A selection of T cell receptor beta chains follows, all from one sample in a study of OX40 agonist ivuxolimab in advanced cancers. The assay was immunoSEQ multiplex PCR, and TCRdb's table has in-frame clones only and misses some. The data hold tens of thousands of clones, with roughly 78% observed a single time. Specimen: CD4+ or CD8+ T cells sorted from blood, collected in a trial of the OX40 agonist ivuxolimab. The receptor set was obtained from an adult with an advanced solid tumor such as melanoma, head and neck, liver or kidney cancer. CDR3s include the opening cysteine and the closing phenylalanine or tryptophan. A D gene is named only where the DNA matches it firmly. Not every row has a clone size; where given, it reads once, few, many or a size class.

abundance: -; d_gene: TRBD1; v_gene: TRBV15; j_gene: TRBJ1-5; CDR3nt: TGTGCCACCAGCAGAGACAGGGGGAGGCAGCCCCAGCATTTT; CDR3aa: CATSRDRGRQPQHF
abundance: -; d_gene: -; v_gene: TRBV9; j_gene: TRBJ2-1; CDR3nt: TGTGCCAGCAGCGCCACCACCACGAACTACAATGAGCAGTTCTTC; CDR3aa: CASSATTTNYNEQFF
abundance: -; d_gene: -; v_gene: TRBV7-2; j_gene: TRBJ2-7; CDR3nt: TGTGCCAGCAGCTTTCGGGCCGCCTACGAGCAGTACTTC; CDR3aa: CASSFRAAYEQYF
abundance: -; d_gene: TRBD1; v_gene: TRBV29-1; j_gene: TRBJ2-7; CDR3nt: TGCAGCGGCGGAGGGACAGGGGCTGGGTACGAGCAGTACTTC; CDR3aa: CSGGGTGAGYEQYF
abundance: -; d_gene: -; v_gene: TRBV5-1; j_gene: TRBJ2-1; CDR3nt: TGCGCCAGCAACGCAGGGGATCCCAATGAGCAGTTCTTC; CDR3aa: CASNAGDPNEQFF
abundance: once; d_gene: -; v_gene: TRBV10-1; j_gene: TRBJ2-1; CDR3nt: TGCGCCAGCAGTGGACAGAGATACAATGAGCAGTTCTTC; CDR3aa: CASSGQRYNEQFF
abundance: -; d_gene: -; v_gene: TRBV5-1; j_gene: TRBJ2-7; CDR3nt: TGCGCCAGCAGCTTGAGCGGGACACGGCCCGACGAGCAGTACTTC; CDR3aa: CASSLSGTRPDEQYF
abundance: -; d_gene: -; v_gene: TRBV7-9; j_gene: TRBJ2-3; CDR3nt: TGTGCCAGCAGCCCCGGACTATCCACAGATACGCAGTATTTT; CDR3aa: CASSPGLSTDTQYF
abundance: few; d_gene: -; v_gene: TRBV6-1; j_gene: TRBJ1-1; CDR3nt: TGTGCCAGCAGGGTTTTGAACACTGAAGCTTTCTTT; CDR3aa: CASRVLNTEAFF
abundance: -; d_gene: -; v_gene: TRBV6-1; j_gene: TRBJ2-7; CDR3nt: TGTGCCAGCAGTCGGGCCTACGAGCAGTACTTC; CDR3aa: CASSRAYEQYF
abundance: -; d_gene: TRBD1; v_gene: TRBV7-9; j_gene: TRBJ1-5; CDR3nt: TGTGCCAGCAGCCCGGGATCCCGCAGGGGGGCGAACCAGCCCCAGCATTTT; CDR3aa: CASSPGSRRGANQPQHF
abundance: -; d_gene: TRBD1; v_gene: TRBV7-2; j_gene: TRBJ1-4; CDR3nt: TGTGCCAGCAGCCCAACAGGCCGACAGGGATCGACTAATGAAAAACTGTTTTTT; CDR3aa: CASSPTGRQGSTNEKLFF
abundance: -; d_gene: -; v_gene: TRBV10-1; j_gene: TRBJ2-3; CDR3nt: TGCGCCAGCAGTGGACAAATTGCAGATACGCAGTATTTT; CDR3aa: CASSGQIADTQYF
abundance: once; d_gene: TRBD1; v_gene: TRBV2; j_gene: TRBJ1-2; CDR3nt: TGTGCCAGCAAGTATCCGGGACAGGGTTCGAAGGTCTATGGCTACACCTTC; CDR3aa: CASKYPGQGSKVYGYTF
abundance: -; d_gene: -; v_gene: TRBV6-5; j_gene: TRBJ1-4; CDR3nt: TGTGCCAGCAGTTCAGGGGTAGGGGCGGGGGAAAAACTGTTTTTT; CDR3aa: CASSSGVGAGEKLFF
abundance: -; d_gene: -; v_gene: TRBV6-5; j_gene: TRBJ2-1; CDR3nt: TGTGCCAGCAGTTACGGGGTTGGGGGACGGCATGAGCAGTTCTTC; CDR3aa: CASSYGVGGRHEQFF
abundance: few; d_gene: -; v_gene: TRBV6-1; j_gene: TRBJ1-2; CDR3nt: TGTGCCAGCAGTGACAGTCAAAGGGGCTACACCTTC; CDR3aa: CASSDSQRGYTF
abundance: -; d_gene: -; v_gene: TRBV9; j_gene: TRBJ2-5; CDR3nt: TGTGCCAGCAGCGTAGGACTGGGGGAGACCCAGTACTTC; CDR3aa: CASSVGLGETQYF
abundance: -; d_gene: -; v_gene: TRBV6-1; j_gene: TRBJ2-7; CDR3nt: TGTGCCAGCAGTGAAGTGAGCTACGAGCAGTACTTC; CDR3aa: CASSEVSYEQYF
abundance: once; d_gene: -; v_gene: TRBV27; j_gene: TRBJ1-1; CDR3nt: TGTGCCAGCAGTCCCCTCTCTCTGGACACTGAAGCTTTCTTT; CDR3aa: CASSPLSLDTEAFF
abundance: -; d_gene: TRBD2; v_gene: TRBV5-1; j_gene: TRBJ2-1; CDR3nt: TGCGCCAGCAGCTTACAATCAAGCGGGAGCTCCTACAATGAGCAGTTCTTC; CDR3aa: CASSLQSSGSSYNEQFF
abundance: -; d_gene: TRBD1; v_gene: TRBV29-1; j_gene: TRBJ1-1; CDR3nt: TGCAGCGTTGGGACAGGGTTGCGTGAAGCTTTCTTT; CDR3aa: CSVGTGLREAFF
abundance: -; d_gene: -; v_gene: TRBV18; j_gene: TRBJ1-5; CDR3nt: TGTGCCAGCTCACCTTCTAGGAGCAATCAGCCCCAGCATTTT; CDR3aa: CASSPSRSNQPQHF
abundance: -; d_gene: -; v_gene: TRBV19; j_gene: TRBJ1-1; CDR3nt: TGTGCCAGTAGCTCGGGACTCATGAACACTGAAGCTTTCTTT; CDR3aa: CASSSGLMNTEAFF
abundance: -; d_gene: -; v_gene: TRBV9; j_gene: TRBJ1-1; CDR3nt: TGTGCCAGCAGCGTAGGGTGGGGGCAGGGAATGGGTGAAGCTTTCTTT; CDR3aa: CASSVGWGQGMGEAFF
abundance: -; d_gene: -; v_gene: TRBV7-8; j_gene: TRBJ1-3; CDR3nt: TGTGCCAGCAGCTTAGCGGGAGGTGGAAACACCATATATTTT; CDR3aa: CASSLAGGGNTIYF
abundance: -; d_gene: -; v_gene: TRBV7-2; j_gene: TRBJ2-1; CDR3nt: TGTGCCAGCAGCCCATCCGGGGGGCACACTGAGCAGTTCTTC; CDR3aa: CASSPSGGHTEQFF
abundance: -; d_gene: -; v_gene: TRBV30; j_gene: TRBJ1-2; CDR3nt: TGTGCCTGGAGTGTACGTAACGGCTACACCTTC; CDR3aa: CAWSVRNGYTF
abundance: -; d_gene: -; v_gene: TRBV6-1; j_gene: TRBJ2-3; CDR3nt: TGTGCCAGCCGGAAGTACCTTCTGGGGGATACGCAGTATTTT; CDR3aa: CASRKYLLGDTQYF
abundance: -; d_gene: -; v_gene: TRBV19; j_gene: TRBJ2-3; CDR3nt: TGTGCCAGTAGTCCCGGGACCCCAGATACGCAGTATTTT; CDR3aa: CASSPGTPDTQYF
abundance: -; d_gene: -; v_gene: TRBV20-1; j_gene: TRBJ2-4; CDR3nt: TGCAGTGCTTATAAAGGGAACATTCAGTACTTC; CDR3aa: CSAYKGNIQYF
abundance: once; d_gene: TRBD2; v_gene: TRBV10-1; j_gene: TRBJ2-1; CDR3nt: TGCGCCAGCAGTGATTACACGGGGGGGCCCAATGAGCAGTTCTTC; CDR3aa: CASSDYTGGPNEQFF
abundance: -; d_gene: TRBD1; v_gene: TRBV10-3; j_gene: TRBJ2-7; CDR3nt: TGTGCCATCAGTGAGCCGGGACAGGGGTATAGGTACGAGCAGTACTTC; CDR3aa: CAISEPGQGYRYEQYF
abundance: -; d_gene: TRBD1; v_gene: TRBV18; j_gene: TRBJ1-4; CDR3nt: TGTGCCAGCTCACCGGGACAGGGGAGGCTTCAGAATGAAAAACTGTTTTTT; CDR3aa: CASSPGQGRLQNEKLFF
abundance: -; d_gene: -; v_gene: TRBV5-1; j_gene: TRBJ1-3; CDR3nt: TGCGCCAGCAGCTTCGGGAGCGCATCTGGAAACACCATATATTTT; CDR3aa: CASSFGSASGNTIYF
abundance: -; d_gene: -; v_gene: TRBV7-6; j_gene: TRBJ2-1; CDR3nt: TGTGCCAGCAGCTTAGCGCGTAGCGGAAGGTCCGAGCAGTTCTTC; CDR3aa: CASSLARSGRSEQFF
abundance: once; d_gene: -; v_gene: TRBV30; j_gene: TRBJ1-4; CDR3nt: TGTGCCTGGAGTGTACGGGGGGCGGGAAATGAAAAACTGTTTTTT; CDR3aa: CAWSVRGAGNEKLFF
abundance: -; d_gene: -; v_gene: TRBV7-2; j_gene: TRBJ1-4; CDR3nt: TGTGCCAGCAGCCCATCCGGGACACGGACCGTTCGTGAAAAACTGTTTTTT; CDR3aa: CASSPSGTRTVREKLFF